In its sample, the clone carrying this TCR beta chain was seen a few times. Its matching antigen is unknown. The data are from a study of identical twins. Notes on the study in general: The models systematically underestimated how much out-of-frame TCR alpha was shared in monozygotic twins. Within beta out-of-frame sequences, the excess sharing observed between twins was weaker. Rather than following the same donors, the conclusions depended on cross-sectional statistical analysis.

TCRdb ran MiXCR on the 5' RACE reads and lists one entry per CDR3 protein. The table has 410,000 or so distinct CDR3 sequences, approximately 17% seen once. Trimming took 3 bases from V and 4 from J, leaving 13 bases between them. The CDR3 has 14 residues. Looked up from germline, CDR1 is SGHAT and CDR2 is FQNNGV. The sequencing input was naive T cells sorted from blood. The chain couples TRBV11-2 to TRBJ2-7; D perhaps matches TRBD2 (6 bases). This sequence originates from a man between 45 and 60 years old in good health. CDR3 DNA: TGTGCCAGCAGCTTCGGGAGCCTGGGATACGAGCAGTACTTC. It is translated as CASSFGSLGYEQYF.